Following are 2 T cell receptor beta chains from one sample sequenced in a study of neurological immune-mediated disorders. Each CDR3 protein is one row after TCRdb ran MiXCR on the 5' RACE reads. Here the sample spans nearly 60,000 distinct CDR3 sequences, under 4.5% being singletons. The sequenced sample consisted of PBMCs. Every receptor here comes from a woman aged 25 to 39 with multiple sclerosis.

This clonotype was counted ten times or more. The V gene is TRBV12-3 or TRBV12-4, the J gene TRBJ1-5, with 7 nucleotides matching TRBD1. The CDR3 runs 15 residues. V trimming: 8 bases; J trimming: 5 bases; junction bases outside the gene matches: 12. The DNA of the CDR3 is TGTGCCAGCCTCGAGGGGGCAGCGGGTGATCAGCCCCAGCATTTT. This gives the protein CASLEGAAGDQPQHF.

At least ten counts were recorded for this clonotype. The chain recombines TRBV5-1 with TRBJ2-5; TRBD2 matches at 8 bases. Germline CDR1 is SGHRS and CDR2 is YFSETQ. V trimming: 0 bases; J trimming: 5 bases; junction bases outside the gene matches: 3. The CDR3 sequence is 14 residues long. CDR3 residues: CASSLGTSTETQYF. The CDR3 DNA is TGCGCCAGCAGCTTGGGGACTAGCACCGAGACCCAGTACTTC.